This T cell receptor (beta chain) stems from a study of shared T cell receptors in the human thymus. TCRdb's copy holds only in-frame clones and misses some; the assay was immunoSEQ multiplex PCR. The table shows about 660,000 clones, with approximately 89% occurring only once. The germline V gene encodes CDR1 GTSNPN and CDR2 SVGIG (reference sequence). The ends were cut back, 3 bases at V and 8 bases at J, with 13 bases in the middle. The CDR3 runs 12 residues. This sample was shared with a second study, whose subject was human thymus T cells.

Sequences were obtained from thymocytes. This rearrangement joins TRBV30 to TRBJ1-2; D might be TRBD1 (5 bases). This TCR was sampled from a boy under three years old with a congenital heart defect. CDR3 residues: CAWSGGLNGYTF. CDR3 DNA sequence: TGTGCCTGGAGCGGGGGACTGAACGGCTACACCTTC.